The 7 T cell receptor beta chains below were found in one sample sequenced in a study of radiotherapy plus CTLA-4 blockade in lung cancer. Assay used: immunoSEQ multiplex PCR; TCRdb lists only in-frame clones, some missing. The repertoire holds fewer than 100,000 clones, with around 80% as singletons. The sample in question was peripheral blood, obtained from a patient treated with radiotherapy plus ipilimumab. The receptors were sampled from a human donor with non-small cell lung cancer who had stable disease on radiotherapy plus ipilimumab.

The rearrangement uses TRBV11-1 and TRBJ2-3, with a tentative D call TRBD2 (5 bases). CDR3 size: 14 residues. The ends were cut back, 2 bases at V and 4 bases at J, with 10 bases in the middle. CDR1 is SGHAT and CDR2 is FQDESV in the germline V gene (reference sequence). The CDR3 sequence is CASSLRVEADTQYF. CDR3 bases: TGTGCCAGCAGCTTACGAGTGGAGGCAGATACGCAGTATTTT. Using reference TRBV11-1 and TRBJ2-3 for the parts outside the CDR3, the full variable domain is EAEVAQSPRYKITEKSQAVAFWCDPISGHATLYWYRQILGQGPELLVQFQDESVVDDSQLPKDRFSAERLKGVDSTLKIQPAELGDSAMYLCASSLRVEADTQYFGPGTRLTVL.

The chain combines TRBV7-3 with TRBJ2-2; no definite D call. The germline V gene has CDR1 SGHTA and CDR2 FQGTGA. The ends were cut back, 7 bases at V and 8 bases at J, with 5 bases in the middle. This CDR3 has 10 amino acids. The CDR3 reads CASTGGELFF. CDR3 nucleotides: TGTGCCAGCACCGGGGGGGAGCTGTTTTTT. The complete variable domain, with remaining parts taken from reference TRBV7-3 and TRBJ2-2, reads GAGVSQTPSNKVTEKGKYVELRCDPISGHTALYWYRQSLGQGPEFLIYFQGTGAADDSGLPNDRFFAVRPEGSVSTLKIQRTERGDSAVYLCASTGGELFFGEGSRLTVL.

The CDR3 reads CASSMDRTGTQYF. CDR3 DNA: TGTGCCAGCAGCATGGACAGGACGGGGACCCAGTACTTC. The rearrangement uses TRBV11-2 and TRBJ2-5; 7 bases map to TRBD1. Looked up from germline, CDR1 is SGHAT and CDR2 is FQNNGV. The CDR3 sequence is 13 residues long. V was pared by 5 bases and J by 7 bases, with 7 bases of the junction left unmatched.

The rearrangement joins TRBV19 to TRBJ2-1; the match to TRBD2 covers 10 bases. The CDR3 runs to 15 residues. In germline, CDR1 is LNHDA, CDR2 SQIVND (reference sequence). Trimming removed 1 base from V and 9 bases from J; junction bases left unmatched: 6. CDR3 DNA: TGTGCCAGTAGTATAGGCGCTAGCGGGAGAGCTGAGCAGTTCTTC. The encoded protein is CASSIGASGRAEQFF.

The rearrangement uses TRBV2 and TRBJ2-7; no clear D. Trimming cost V 9 bases and J 1 base, with 16 bases left between them. The CDR3 length is 14 residues. CDR1 and CDR2 (germline): SNHLY, FYNNEI. Here the CDR3 DNA reads TGTGCCAGTAGTTCTGGGCGGAATTCCTACGAGCAGTACTTC. Its translation: CASSSGRNSYEQYF.

The V call is TRBV10-1, the J call TRBJ1-5; D remains unclear. The germline V and J ends were trimmed by 3 bases and 2 bases, with 5 bases remaining between them. The CDR3 runs 13 residues. CDR1 WNHNN and CDR2 SYGVQD come from the germline V gene (reference sequence). The CDR3 region is CASSEEGNQPQHF. Here the CDR3 DNA reads TGCGCCAGCAGTGAAGAGGGCAATCAGCCCCAGCATTTT.

A word on this clone: A junction boundary mismatches the germline segment, possibly from a read error. The rearrangement joins TRBV7-7 to TRBJ2-1, with 7 bases matching TRBD1. The CDR3 runs 17 residues. CDR1 is SSHAT and CDR2 is FNYEAQ in the germline V gene (reference sequence). CDR3 nucleotide sequence: TGTGCTAGCAGCTCCGGCCCCCGGACAGGACTCTACAATGAGCAGTTCTTC. It is translated as CASSSGPRTGLYNEQFF.